The 30 T cell receptor beta chains below were found in one sample sequenced in a study of cytomegalovirus exposure and HLA in healthy donors. The PCR used 60 Vbeta and 13 Jbeta primers. Assay used: immunoSEQ multiplex PCR; TCRdb lists only in-frame clones, some missing. The table has 100,000 to 150,000 clones, about 83% seen once. The specimen was PBMCs. The receptors were sampled from a man aged 25 to 40 in good health and CMV-seronegative.

The chain links TRBV4-1 to TRBJ2-3; 10 bases are shared with TRBD2. Trimming cost V 4 bases and J 5 bases; bases outside gene matches: 3. CDR1 is MGHRA and CDR2 is YSYEKL in the germline V gene. The CDR3 has 14 residues. This chain's CDR3 is CASSRGLAEDTQYF. The CDR3 nucleotides are TGCGCCAGCAGCCGCGGACTAGCGGAAGATACGCAGTATTTT.

This chain connects TRBV6-1 to TRBJ2-7; maybe TRBD2 (5 bases). The CDR3 spans 13 residues. Trimming removed 6 bases from V and 2 bases from J, with 11 bases in between. In germline, CDR1 is MNHNS, CDR2 SASEGT. CDR3 bases: TGTGCCAGCAGGGGTAGGGAGCCCTACGAGCAGTACTTC. This codes for CASRGREPYEQYF.

The CDR3 DNA reads TGTGCCTGGAGTGCGGCCGGGGGAAAAAAGACCCAGTACTTC. It codes for CAWSAAGGKKTQYF. This sequence joins TRBV30 and TRBJ2-5, with D perhaps TRBD2 (6 bases). The ends were cut back, 1 base at V and 6 bases at J, with 15 bases in the middle. Germline values: CDR1 GTSNPN, CDR2 SVGIG (reference sequence). The CDR3 loop spans 14 amino acids.

The chain joins TRBV27 to TRBJ1-1; possible D gene TRBD1, 5 bases. Germline lookup yields CDR1 MNHEY and CDR2 SMNVEV (reference sequence). CDR3 size: 16 residues. V lost 6 bases and J 1 base, leaving 18 bases between the germline ends. CDR3 sequence (DNA): TGTGCCAGCAGCCCTATAGGACCTCAGGGGAACACTGAAGCTTTCTTT. Its translation is CASSPIGPQGNTEAFF.

The chain is built from TRBV7-9 and TRBJ2-1; weak D call: TRBD2 (5 bases). The CDR3 is 13 amino acids. V lost 9 bases to trimming and J lost 4 bases, with 13 bases between them. CDR1 and CDR2 from the germline V gene are SEHNR and FQNEAQ (reference sequence). The CDR3: CASADFRYNEQFF. In DNA, the CDR3 is TGTGCCAGTGCGGACTTTCGTTACAATGAGCAGTTCTTC.

The rearrangement uses TRBV6-1 and TRBJ2-7; D is unresolved. Germline loops: CDR1 MNHNS, CDR2 SASEGT. Deletions cut 11 bases from V and 4 bases from J, with 15 bases between. The length of the CDR3 is 12 residues. Written as DNA, the CDR3 is TGTGCCGTCCGGGTCCTCTCTTACGAGCAGTACTTC. Its translation: CAVRVLSYEQYF.

This rearrangement joins TRBV15 to TRBJ1-5; 9 bases are a match to TRBD1. Germline loops: CDR1 LNHNV, CDR2 YYDKDF (reference sequence). V lost 0 bases, J lost 5 bases, and 14 bases stayed unmatched. This CDR3 comprises 19 residues. CDR3 loop: CATSRDKRVGTGTDQPQHF. The CDR3 region has the DNA TGTGCCACCAGCAGAGATAAGCGTGTAGGGACAGGGACAGATCAGCCCCAGCATTTT.

The V and J genes are TRBV4-1 and TRBJ2-7, with TRBD1 matching 8 bases. Trimming removed 3 bases from V and 2 bases from J; junction bases left unmatched: 6. This CDR3 spans 15 amino acids. The germline gives CDR1 MGHRA, CDR2 YSYEKL. The CDR3 DNA is TGCGCCAGCAGCCACTTCCCGGGACAGGCCTACGAGCAGTACTTC. This encodes CASSHFPGQAYEQYF.

This chain connects TRBV10-3 to TRBJ1-5; TRBD1 matches 8 bases. The CDR3 length is 16 residues. With 3 bases clipped from V and 6 bases from J, the junction kept 10 bases outside the gene matches. Germline V gene sequence: CDR1 ENHRY, CDR2 SYGVKD. CDR3 region: CAISESIQGGGQPQHF. CDR3 DNA sequence: TGTGCCATCAGTGAATCTATACAGGGGGGGGGTCAGCCCCAGCATTTT.

The chain couples TRBV7-7 to TRBJ1-5, with TRBD1 identical over 8 bases. CDR3 length: 21 residues. Germline V gene lookup returns CDR1 SSHAT and CDR2 FNYEAQ (reference sequence). After removal of 0 bases from V and 7 bases from J, the junction contained 23 bases not matched to a gene. CDR3: CASSLAYSLAKTDREKQPQHF. The CDR3 DNA follows: TGTGCCAGCAGCTTAGCCTATAGCCTAGCGAAAACGGACAGGGAGAAGCAGCCCCAGCATTTT.

This clone has just one count. The rearrangement joins TRBV9 to TRBJ1-1, with TRBD1 matching over 8 bases. Germline V gene data show CDR1 as SGDLS and CDR2 as YYNGEE. The CDR3 spans 16 residues. The V gene end was trimmed by 4 bases and the J gene end by 3 bases; junction bases not matched to a gene: 11. The CDR3 reads CASSLTLTGEDTEAFF. The CDR3, as DNA: TGTGCCAGCAGCCTCACGCTGACAGGGGAGGACACTGAAGCTTTCTTT.

V is TRBV27 and J is TRBJ2-3, with 8 bases aligning to TRBD1. The CDR3 is 15 amino acids. Germline values: CDR1 MNHEY, CDR2 SMNVEV (reference sequence). J was trimmed by 5 bases and V by 6 bases; bases with no gene match: 10. The CDR3 is CASRHEQGDLDTQYF. The CDR3 DNA sequence: TGTGCCAGCAGACACGAACAGGGGGACCTAGATACGCAGTATTTT.

DNA for the CDR3: TGTGCCAGCAGCAGGAGGGGAGAAGGACAGGGAGAAAACATTCAGTACTTC. Translation: CASSRRGEGQGENIQYF. The genes are TRBV4-2 and TRBJ2-4; 8 bases align to TRBD1. The CDR3 has 17 amino acids. The trim removed 5 bases at V and 5 bases at J, leaving 14 bases unmatched. Per the germline V gene, CDR1 is LGHNA and CDR2 is YNFKEQ.

There are a few counts of this clone. The rearrangement links TRBV30 to TRBJ2-7; D is possibly TRBD2 (5 bases). The V end was cut by 5 bases, the J end by 3 bases, with 14 bases between. The CDR3 consists of 13 residues. Germline V gene data show CDR1 as GTSNPN and CDR2 as SVGIG (reference sequence). This CDR3 is CAWRPGILYEQYF. DNA for the CDR3: TGTGCCTGGCGTCCCGGGATTCTCTACGAGCAGTACTTC.

The chain employs TRBV5-1 and TRBJ1-4; D call uncertain. CDR1 is SGHRS and CDR2 is YFSETQ in the germline V gene. The CDR3 runs 14 residues. Trimming left V 4 bases short and J 7 bases short, with 14 bases between. CDR3 nucleotides: TGCGCCAGCAGCCCTCTAGTGGGGAGTGAAAAACTGTTTTTT. Encoded protein: CASSPLVGSEKLFF.

The chain recombines TRBV6-5 with TRBJ1-1; TRBD1 is a possible D gene (6 bases). V dropped 6 bases and J dropped 5 bases, with 19 bases sitting between them. This CDR3 spans 15 amino acids. Germline V lookup: CDR1 MNHEY, CDR2 SVGAGI. CDR3 nucleotide sequence: TGTGCCAGCAGCGCCCTCACGGGGGGCGGTACTGAAGCTTTCTTT. This encodes CASSALTGGGTEAFF.

The V call is TRBV19, the J call TRBJ1-5, with a possible D match to TRBD1 (6 bases). V was pared by 4 bases and J by 1 base, with 26 bases between. Per the germline V gene, CDR1 is LNHDA and CDR2 is SQIVND (reference sequence). The CDR3 is 20 amino acids. In DNA, the CDR3 is TGTGCCAGTAGTAGCTGGGACACCTTAGGGGGGGATGAAAGCAATCAGCCCCAGCATTTT. This codes for CASSSWDTLGGDESNQPQHF.

The rearrangement links TRBV27 to TRBJ1-1; a possible D gene is TRBD1 (6 bases). The germline V gene has CDR1 MNHEY and CDR2 SMNVEV (reference sequence). There are 15 residues in the CDR3. Trimming left V 6 bases short and J 1 base short, with 15 bases between. CDR3 DNA sequence: TGTGCCAGCAGAAAAGGTGGACAGAGGAACACTGAAGCTTTCTTT. Amino acids: CASRKGGQRNTEAFF.

The chain recombines TRBV4-1 with TRBJ2-7; 8 nucleotides agree with TRBD1. The germline gives CDR1 MGHRA, CDR2 YSYEKL. J was trimmed by 3 bases and V by 4 bases; bases with no gene match: 2. The CDR3 is made up of 13 amino acids. CDR3 loop: CASSPGQDYEQYF. The DNA for the CDR3 is TGCGCCAGCAGCCCGGGACAGGACTACGAGCAGTACTTC.

V is TRBV7-2 and J is TRBJ1-1; 7 bases agree with TRBD1. Trimming removed 4 bases from V and 0 bases from J; junction bases left unmatched: 2. The CDR3 length is 14 residues. Germline V gene lookup returns CDR1 SGHTA and CDR2 FQGNSA. The CDR3 spells CASSWDRLNTEAFF. CDR3 DNA sequence: TGTGCCAGCAGCTGGGACAGACTGAACACTGAAGCTTTCTTT.

The chain couples TRBV28 to TRBJ2-7, with 7 nucleotides matching TRBD1. The CDR3 totals 16 residues. The germline gives CDR1 MDHEN, CDR2 SYDVKM. With 3 bases clipped from V and 4 bases from J, the junction kept 12 bases outside the gene matches. The CDR3: CASSFLDRVRGYEQYF. For the CDR3, the DNA is TGTGCCAGCAGTTTCCTCGACAGGGTGAGGGGTTACGAGCAGTACTTC.

The chain recombines TRBV7-2 with TRBJ2-1, with 11 positions matching TRBD2. Germline CDR1 SGHTA, CDR2 FQGNSA. After removal of 7 bases from V and 7 bases from J, the junction contained 9 bases not matched to a gene. The CDR3 is 15 amino acids. CDR3 sequence reads: CASTPSGRSVNEQFF. DNA of the CDR3: TGTGCCAGCACCCCTAGCGGGAGGTCGGTGAATGAGCAGTTCTTC. Looking up the rest from reference TRBV7-2 and TRBJ2-1 gives the full variable domain: GAGVSQSPSNKVTEKGKDVELRCDPISGHTALYWYRQSLGQGLEFLIYFQGNSAPDKSGLPSDRFSAERTGGSVSTLTIQRTQQEDSAVYLCASTPSGRSVNEQFFGPGTRLTVL.

The sample holds a few counts of this clone. This chain connects TRBV11-3 to TRBJ1-2, with 7 bases aligning to TRBD1. This CDR3 has 18 residues. Germline V lookup: CDR1 SGHNT, CDR2 YENEEA. After removal of 2 bases from V and 3 bases from J, the junction contained 15 bases not matched to a gene. This chain's CDR3 is CASSLLRGRLVSDYGYTF. As DNA, the CDR3 is TGTGCCAGCAGCTTATTAAGGGGGCGCCTAGTCTCGGACTATGGCTACACCTTC.

The chain links TRBV7-9 to TRBJ2-1, with D possibly being TRBD2 (6 bases). Germline CDR1 reads SEHNR; CDR2 reads FQNEAQ (reference sequence). The length of the CDR3 is 14 residues. Trimming cost V 6 bases and J 4 bases, with 13 bases left between them. The CDR3 sequence is CASSQGTGYNEQFF. Written as DNA, the CDR3 is TGTGCCAGCAGTCAAGGGACTGGGTACAATGAGCAGTTCTTC.

This sequence joins TRBV30 and TRBJ2-6; TRBD1 might be the D (5 bases). V lost 4 bases, J lost 0 bases, and 10 bases lay in between. Germline values: CDR1 GTSNPN, CDR2 SVGIG (reference sequence). The CDR3 runs to 15 residues. CDR3 in amino acids: CAWNQGHSGANVLTF. CDR3 coding DNA: TGTGCCTGGAACCAGGGCCACTCTGGGGCCAACGTCCTGACTTTC. The full variable domain, completed using reference TRBV30 and TRBJ2-6, is SQTIHQWPATLVQPVGSPLSLECTVEGTSNPNLYWYRQAAGRGLQLLFYSVGIGQISSEVPQNLSASRPQDRQFILSSKKLLLSDSGFYLCAWNQGHSGANVLTFGAGSRLTVL.

CDR3 amino acids: CSVEKGARGYTF. The CDR3 nucleotides are TGCAGCGTTGAAAAGGGGGCGCGTGGCTACACCTTC. The chain has TRBV29-1 and TRBJ1-2; the match to TRBD1 covers 7 bases. CDR1 is SQVTM and CDR2 is ANQGSEA in the germline V gene. This CDR3 contains 12 residues. V gave up 2 bases and J gave up 7 bases; unmatched junction bases: 4.

This CDR3 reads CASRTGSWTEAFF. The CDR3 DNA follows: TGTGCCAGCAGGACAGGGTCGTGGACTGAAGCTTTCTTT. The chain recombines TRBV6-1 with TRBJ1-1, with 7 bases matching TRBD1. CDR1 MNHNS and CDR2 SASEGT come from the germline V gene. The CDR3 is 13 residues long. The V gene end was trimmed by 6 bases and the J gene end by 5 bases; junction bases not matched to a gene: 6.

This clone was seen a single time. J is TRBJ1-4 and V is TRBV5-1; no clear D. CDR3 length: 15 amino acids. Germline V gene sequence: CDR1 SGHRS, CDR2 YFSETQ. V lost 0 bases and J 0 bases, leaving 6 bases between the germline ends. CDR3 DNA: TGCGCCAGCAGCTTGGACGGTGCAACTAATGAAAAACTGTTTTTT. Residues: CASSLDGATNEKLFF.

V and J are TRBV14 and TRBJ2-7, with 7 nucleotides matching TRBD1. The CDR3 runs 12 residues. V lost 6 bases to trimming and J lost 3 bases; unmatched junction nucleotides: 2. Germline assignment: CDR1 SGHDN and CDR2 FVKESK. CDR3 in amino acids: CASSPGGYEQYF. For the CDR3, the DNA is TGTGCCAGCAGTCCAGGGGGCTACGAGCAGTACTTC.

V usage is TRBV7-2 and J usage is TRBJ2-7; D call uncertain. Looked up from germline, CDR1 is SGHTA and CDR2 is FQGNSA. Trimming shortened V by 5 bases and J by 3 bases, and 8 bases separated the two germline ends. The CDR3 totals 12 residues. As DNA, the CDR3 is TGTGCCAGCAGCCCCAGGATCTACGAGCAGTACTTC. As protein: CASSPRIYEQYF. Full variable domain (rest looked up from reference TRBV7-2 and TRBJ2-7): GAGVSQSPSNKVTEKGKDVELRCDPISGHTALYWYRQSLGQGLEFLIYFQGNSAPDKSGLPSDRFSAERTGGSVSTLTIQRTQQEDSAVYLCASSPRIYEQYFGPGTRLTVT.